The 27 T cell receptor beta chains reported below all come from one sample, sequenced in a study of CD8 T cells in Susac syndrome. Random hexamers served to reverse transcribe roughly 0.45 to 1 ug RNA. TCRdb independently ran MiXCR on the immunoSEQ multiplex PCR reads; one entry per CDR3 protein. This sample has roughly 150,000 distinct CDR3 sequences; under 97% occur once, and the top ten carry 0.065% to 0.1%. Sample: CD4+ T cells from PBMCs. Receptors originate from a human donor with Susac syndrome.

CDR3 nucleotides: TGTGCCAGCAGCTTGCAGGGGTCTCCCCTTGAGCAGTTCTTC. This translates into CASSLQGSPLEQFF. The J gene is TRBJ2-1, the V gene TRBV7-2; D is perhaps TRBD1 (6 bases). The CDR3 contains 14 residues. With 3 bases removed from V and 9 bases from J, the gap between germline ends came to 15 bases. CDR1 is SGHTA and CDR2 is FQGNSA in the germline V gene.

The J gene is TRBJ2-5, the V gene TRBV25-1; 7 bases are shared with TRBD2. The germline V gene has CDR1 MGHDK and CDR2 SYGVNS. Unmatched junction bases numbered 2, after V lost 1 base and J lost 6 bases. The CDR3 runs to 13 residues. CDR3 coding DNA: TGTGCCAGCAGTGAATGGGAGGGAAAGACCCAGTACTTC. This sequence encodes CASSEWEGKTQYF. Drawing the rest from reference TRBV25-1 and TRBJ2-5, the complete variable domain is EADIYQTPRYLVIGTGKKITLECSQTMGHDKMYWYQQDPGMELHLIHYSYGVNSTEKGDLSSESTVSRIRTEHFPLTLESARPSHTSQYLCASSEWEGKTQYFGPGTRLLVL.

The chain is built from TRBV5-1 and TRBJ2-3; D gene ambiguous. V was trimmed by 0 bases and J by 4 bases, leaving 9 bases between them. The CDR3 totals 14 residues. Germline V gene data show CDR1 as SGHRS and CDR2 as YFSETQ. CDR3 DNA: TGCGCCAGCAGCTTGGCGGTGCAGTCAGATACGCAGTATTTT. This sequence encodes CASSLAVQSDTQYF.

The J gene is TRBJ2-1, the V gene TRBV12-3 or TRBV12-4, with 9 bases aligning to TRBD2. V dropped 4 bases and J dropped 9; count of bases not matched to a gene: 13. The CDR3 extends over 16 amino acids. The CDR3 reads CASSSLRGRARGEQFF. In DNA form, the CDR3 reads TGTGCCAGCAGTTCCCTTCGCGGGAGGGCCCGGGGTGAGCAGTTCTTC.

This rearrangement joins TRBV20-1 to TRBJ1-5; D not resolved. Germline V gene lookup returns CDR1 DFQATT and CDR2 SNEGSKA (reference sequence). The CDR3 is 12 amino acids. Trimming removed 5 bases at V and 0 bases at J, with 5 bases between. The CDR3 sequence is CSAQNSNQPQHF. The DNA for the CDR3 is TGCAGTGCTCAAAATAGCAATCAGCCCCAGCATTTT.

This chain uses TRBV3-1 with TRBJ2-7; 8 bases are a match to TRBD1. Per germline, CDR1 LGHDT and CDR2 YNNKEL (reference sequence). This CDR3 spans 14 amino acids. Trimming took 1 base from V and 5 from J; bases not matched to a gene: 4. The CDR3 spells CASSQADRENEQYF. For the CDR3, the DNA is TGTGCCAGCAGCCAAGCGGACAGGGAAAACGAGCAGTACTTC.

The chain recombines TRBV4-2 with TRBJ2-1; no definite D call. The CDR3 extends over 12 amino acids. Trimming cost V 3 bases and J 5 bases, with 5 bases left between them. Germline V gene lookup returns CDR1 LGHNA and CDR2 YNFKEQ. CDR3 loop: CASSHENNEQFF. The CDR3 DNA reads as TGTGCCAGCAGCCACGAGAACAATGAGCAGTTCTTC.

This rearrangement joins TRBV29-1 to TRBJ2-7; no reliable D call. The germline V and J ends were trimmed by 4 bases and 3 bases, with 16 bases remaining between them. The germline V gene has CDR1 SQVTM and CDR2 ANQGSEA. This CDR3 spans 14 amino acids. CDR3: CSVAQPPLFYEQYF. The CDR3 nucleotides are TGCAGCGTTGCCCAACCACCTCTCTTCTACGAGCAGTACTTC.

This clonotype was seen a handful of times. The chain links TRBV20-1 to TRBJ2-3, with D possibly matching TRBD2 (6 bases). V lost 0 bases and J lost 1, with 8 bases in between. Germline V gene data show CDR1 as DFQATT and CDR2 as SNEGSKA (reference sequence). CDR3 size: 14 residues. CDR3 DNA sequence: TGCAGTGCTAGAGAGCCTAGCGGCACAGATACGCAGTATTTT. Its protein is CSAREPSGTDTQYF.

This sequence joins TRBV7-2 and TRBJ1-5; D is possibly TRBD1 (5 bases). Germline V CDR1 and CDR2: SGHTA, FQGNSA. This CDR3 has 15 residues. The V gene lost 1 base and the J gene lost 5 bases, with 12 bases spanning the gap. The CDR3 DNA reads as TGTGCCAGCAGCTTAGACGGCAGGGTCGATCAGCCCCAGCATTTT. This encodes CASSLDGRVDQPQHF.

The chain carries TRBV5-1 and TRBJ2-1; D not resolved. Germline V gives CDR1 SGHRS, CDR2 YFSETQ. The CDR3 sequence is 12 residues long. Between the trimmed V and J ends, which lost 0 bases and 8 bases, there was a span of 6 bases. The DNA of the CDR3 is TGCGCCAGCAGCTTGGAAGGGCATGAGCAGTTCTTC. Its translation: CASSLEGHEQFF.

The V gene is TRBV11-2, the J gene TRBJ1-2; TRBD1 agrees at 8 bases. The CDR3 is 14 residues long. Germline values: CDR1 SGHAT, CDR2 FQNNGV. Losses at the gene ends were 1 base for V and 4 bases for J; bases not matched to a gene: 2. The CDR3 loop is CASSLVDRGYGYTF. CDR3 in DNA: TGTGCCAGCAGCTTAGTTGACAGGGGCTATGGCTACACCTTC.

This clonotype was detected only once. The chain employs TRBV7-9 and TRBJ2-5; 8 positions match TRBD2. Trimming took 7 bases from V and 2 from J; bases not matched to a gene: 3. The V gene's germline CDR1 is SEHNR and CDR2 FQNEAQ (reference sequence). The CDR3 is made up of 13 amino acids. The CDR3 sequence: CASTGGVQETQYF. The CDR3 DNA follows: TGTGCCAGCACGGGGGGGGTTCAAGAGACCCAGTACTTC.

A single count supports this clonotype. The V and J genes are TRBV20-1 and TRBJ1-1; 8 positions match TRBD1. The CDR3 is 15 amino acids. Trimming took 2 bases from V and 2 from J; bases not matched to a gene: 7. Germline assignment: CDR1 DFQATT and CDR2 SNEGSKA (reference sequence). The CDR3 spells CSARKATGVNTEAFF. Written as DNA, the CDR3 is TGCAGTGCTAGAAAGGCGACAGGGGTAAACACTGAAGCTTTCTTT.

V is TRBV20-1 and J is TRBJ2-7; 9 bases agree with TRBD2. The germline V gene has CDR1 DFQATT and CDR2 SNEGSKA (reference sequence). This CDR3 has 18 amino acids. Trimming cost V 5 bases and J 1 base; bases outside gene matches: 18. DNA of the CDR3: TGCAGTGCTCCTATTCTTTCCAAACTCACTAGCGGGTCCTACGAGCAGTACTTC. Translating it yields CSAPILSKLTSGSYEQYF.

In DNA, the CDR3 is TGTGCCAGCAGCTCCCTGGGTCAGCCCCAGCATTTT. This codes for CASSSLGQPQHF. The V and J genes are TRBV7-2 and TRBJ1-5; no reliable D call. Germline V CDR1 and CDR2: SGHTA, FQGNSA. CDR3 size: 12 residues. V lost 4 bases and J lost 6, with 7 bases in between.

The chain carries TRBV29-1 and TRBJ2-7, with TRBD1 matching 9 bases. Per germline, CDR1 SQVTM and CDR2 ANQGSEA. After removal of 5 bases from V and 1 base from J, the junction contained 6 bases not matched to a gene. CDR3 length: 14 amino acids. The CDR3 DNA reads as TGCAGCGTTAAAGTGGACAGGGGATCCTACGAGCAGTACTTC. Amino acids: CSVKVDRGSYEQYF.

The chain combines TRBV6-2 or TRBV6-3 with TRBJ2-5, with 7 bases identical to TRBD2. The CDR3 is made up of 18 amino acids. Trimming at V came to 6 bases and at J to 5 bases, leaving 21 bases not matched to a gene. Germline CDR1 MNHEY, CDR2 SVGEGT. CDR3 in DNA: TGTGCCAGCAGCACCCAATCACGGGCCAGCGGGAAACGGGAGACCCAGTACTTC. This codes for CASSTQSRASGKRETQYF.

This clonotype appeared once. The rearrangement links TRBV29-1 to TRBJ2-7; TRBD1 or TRBD2 may be the D gene (5 bases each). Trimming took off 4 bases at V and 0 bases at J, with 19 bases between the two ends. The germline CDR1 and CDR2 sequences are SQVTM and ANQGSEA. The CDR3 is made up of 16 amino acids. The CDR3 reads CSVVGEFTGNSYEQYF. CDR3 bases: TGCAGCGTTGTCGGGGAGTTCACAGGTAACTCCTACGAGCAGTACTTC.

This clonotype was counted only a few times. This sequence joins TRBV6-2 or TRBV6-3 and TRBJ1-1; D is unresolved. CDR3 length: 14 residues. Germline-derived CDR1 and CDR2 are MNHEY and SVGEGT. V was shortened by 6 bases and J by 4 bases, with 15 bases between the two germline ends. CDR3 in amino acids: CASRYIGDGTEAFF. The CDR3 DNA reads as TGTGCCAGCAGATATATAGGAGATGGCACTGAAGCTTTCTTT.

The chain combines TRBV29-1 with TRBJ1-5; no clear D gene. The V and J ends lost 4 bases and 1 base respectively, with 5 bases between them. The CDR3 runs 12 residues. CDR1 is SQVTM and CDR2 is ANQGSEA in the germline V gene. The CDR3 DNA reads as TGCAGCGTTGCTGGGAGCAATCAGCCCCAGCATTTT. This encodes CSVAGSNQPQHF.

V is TRBV28 and J is TRBJ1-1; no clear D. The V gene lost 7 bases and the J gene lost 0 bases, with 15 bases spanning the gap. The length of the CDR3 is 15 residues. Germline-derived CDR1 and CDR2 are MDHEN and SYDVKM. The CDR3 DNA reads as TGTGCCAGCACCCCCCGGCTTTCTATGAACACTGAAGCTTTCTTT. Its protein is CASTPRLSMNTEAFF.

V usage is TRBV2 and J usage is TRBJ1-5; D is unresolved. V gave up 8 bases and J gave up 1 base, with 12 bases separating them. The germline gives CDR1 SNHLY, CDR2 FYNNEI. CDR3 length: 14 amino acids. The DNA of the CDR3 is TGTGCCAGCGGCCTTGCGGGGAGCAATCAGCCCCAGCATTTT. Residues: CASGLAGSNQPQHF.

The CDR3 DNA is TGCGCCAGCAGCTTGGCCCCTCTCGGGGCGAGGAATGAGCAGTTCTTC. Its translation: CASSLAPLGARNEQFF. V usage is TRBV5-1 and J usage is TRBJ2-1; tentatively, D is TRBD1 or TRBD2 (5 bases each). The V gene lost 0 bases and the J gene lost 7 bases, with 17 bases spanning the gap. This CDR3 comprises 16 residues. The V gene's germline CDR1 is SGHRS and CDR2 YFSETQ.

This clonotype has just one count. The chain has TRBV6-6 and TRBJ2-5; D is uncertain. In germline, CDR1 is MNHNY, CDR2 SVGAGI (reference sequence). Trimming shortened V by 2 bases and J by 5 bases, and 15 bases separated the two germline ends. The CDR3 is made up of 15 amino acids. In DNA, the CDR3 is TGTGCCAGCAGTTACCCCTTTAGCATGGGTGAGACCCAGTACTTC. As protein: CASSYPFSMGETQYF.

This chain links TRBV7-9 with TRBJ2-1; 7 bases are shared with TRBD1. The CDR3 length is 13 residues. Losses at the gene ends were 6 bases for V and 5 bases for J; bases not matched to a gene: 4. Germline CDR1 reads SEHNR; CDR2 reads FQNEAQ (reference sequence). The CDR3 DNA reads as TGTGCCAGCAGTACCACAGGGGACAATGAGCAGTTCTTC. As protein: CASSTTGDNEQFF. Together with reference TRBV7-9 and TRBJ2-1, the CDR3 gives the full variable domain: DTGVSQNPRHKITKRGQNVTFRCDPISEHNRLYWYRQTLGQGPEFLTYFQNEAQLEKSRLLSDRFSAERPKGSFSTLEIQRTEQGDSAMYLCASSTTGDNEQFFGPGTRLTVL.

This sequence joins TRBV4-2 and TRBJ1-2, with D uncertain. CDR1 is LGHNA, CDR2 YNFKEQ, per germline. The CDR3 consists of 15 residues. V dropped 0 bases and J dropped 8 bases, with 16 bases sitting between them. CDR3 sequence (DNA): TGTGCCAGCAGCCAAGAAGCTGGGTATCAAGGCGGCTACACCTTC. As protein: CASSQEAGYQGGYTF.